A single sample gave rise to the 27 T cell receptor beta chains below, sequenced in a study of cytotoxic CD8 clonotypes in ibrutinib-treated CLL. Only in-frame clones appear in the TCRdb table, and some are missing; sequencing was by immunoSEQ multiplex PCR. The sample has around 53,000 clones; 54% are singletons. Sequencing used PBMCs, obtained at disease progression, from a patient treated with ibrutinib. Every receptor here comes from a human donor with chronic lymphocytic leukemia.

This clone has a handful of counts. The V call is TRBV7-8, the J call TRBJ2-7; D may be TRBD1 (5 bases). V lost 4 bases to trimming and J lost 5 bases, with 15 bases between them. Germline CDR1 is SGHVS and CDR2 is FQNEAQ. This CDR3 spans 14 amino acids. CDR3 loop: CASSSPRGFDEQYF. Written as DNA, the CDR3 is TGTGCCAGCAGCTCGCCAAGGGGTTTCGACGAGCAGTACTTC.

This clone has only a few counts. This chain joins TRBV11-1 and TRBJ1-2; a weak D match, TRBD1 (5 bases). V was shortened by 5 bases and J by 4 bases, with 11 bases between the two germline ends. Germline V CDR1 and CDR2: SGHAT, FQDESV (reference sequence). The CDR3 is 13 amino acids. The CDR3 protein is CASSAGPSYGYTF. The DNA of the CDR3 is TGTGCCAGCAGCGCGGGGCCCTCCTATGGCTACACCTTC.

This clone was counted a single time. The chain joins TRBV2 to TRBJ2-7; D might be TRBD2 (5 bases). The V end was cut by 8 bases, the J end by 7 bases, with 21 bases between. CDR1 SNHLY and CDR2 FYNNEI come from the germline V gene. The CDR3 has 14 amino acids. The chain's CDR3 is CASEGGYSTREQYF. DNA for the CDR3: TGTGCCAGCGAGGGTGGTTACTCAACACGGGAGCAGTACTTC.

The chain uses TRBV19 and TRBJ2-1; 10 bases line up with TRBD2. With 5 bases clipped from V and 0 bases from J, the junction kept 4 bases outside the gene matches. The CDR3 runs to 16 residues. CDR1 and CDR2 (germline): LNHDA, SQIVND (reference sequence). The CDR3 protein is CASSWTSGSSYNEQFF. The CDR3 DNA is TGTGCCAGTAGTTGGACTAGCGGTAGCTCCTACAATGAGCAGTTCTTC.

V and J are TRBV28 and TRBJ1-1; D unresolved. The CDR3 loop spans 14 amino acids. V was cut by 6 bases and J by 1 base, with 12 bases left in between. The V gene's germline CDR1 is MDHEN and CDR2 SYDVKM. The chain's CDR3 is CASSRYGTNTEAFF. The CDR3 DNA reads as TGTGCCAGCAGCCGATACGGCACGAACACTGAAGCTTTCTTT.

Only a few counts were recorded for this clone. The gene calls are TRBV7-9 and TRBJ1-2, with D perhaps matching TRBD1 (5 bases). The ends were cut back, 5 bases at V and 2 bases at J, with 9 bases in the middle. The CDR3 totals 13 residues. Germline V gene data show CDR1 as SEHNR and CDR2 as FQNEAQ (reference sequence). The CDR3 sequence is CASSLGDNYGYTF. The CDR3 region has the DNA TGTGCCAGCAGCCTCGGGGACAACTATGGCTACACCTTC.

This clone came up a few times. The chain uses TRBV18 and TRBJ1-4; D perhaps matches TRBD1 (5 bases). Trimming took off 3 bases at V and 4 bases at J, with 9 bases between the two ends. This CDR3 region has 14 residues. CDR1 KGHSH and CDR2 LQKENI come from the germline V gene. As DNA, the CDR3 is TGTGCCAGCTCACCGGGGACGGGTAATGAAAAACTGTTTTTT. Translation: CASSPGTGNEKLFF.

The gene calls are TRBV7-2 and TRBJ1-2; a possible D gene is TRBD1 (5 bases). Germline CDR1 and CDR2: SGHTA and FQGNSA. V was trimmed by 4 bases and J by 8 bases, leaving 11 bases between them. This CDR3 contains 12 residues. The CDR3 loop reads CASSSGPRGYTF. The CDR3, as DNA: TGTGCCAGCAGCTCAGGGCCGAGAGGCTACACCTTC.

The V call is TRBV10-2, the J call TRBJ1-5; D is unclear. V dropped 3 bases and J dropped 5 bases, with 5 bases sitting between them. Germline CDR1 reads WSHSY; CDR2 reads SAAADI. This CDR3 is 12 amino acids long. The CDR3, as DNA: TGCGCCAGCAGTGATGGTCATCAGCCCCAGCATTTT. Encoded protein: CASSDGHQPQHF.

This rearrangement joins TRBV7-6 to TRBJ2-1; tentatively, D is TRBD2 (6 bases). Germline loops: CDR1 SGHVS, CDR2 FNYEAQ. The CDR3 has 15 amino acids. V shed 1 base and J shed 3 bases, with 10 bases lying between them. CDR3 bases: TGTGCCAGCAGCTTAGTTCATAGCGGCTACAATGAGCAGTTCTTC. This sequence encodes CASSLVHSGYNEQFF.

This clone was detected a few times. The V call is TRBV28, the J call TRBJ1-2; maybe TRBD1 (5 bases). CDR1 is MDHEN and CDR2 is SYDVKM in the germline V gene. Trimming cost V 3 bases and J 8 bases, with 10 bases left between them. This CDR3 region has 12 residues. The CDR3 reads CASSLQGAGYTF. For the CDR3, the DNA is TGTGCCAGCAGTTTGCAGGGCGCAGGCTACACCTTC.

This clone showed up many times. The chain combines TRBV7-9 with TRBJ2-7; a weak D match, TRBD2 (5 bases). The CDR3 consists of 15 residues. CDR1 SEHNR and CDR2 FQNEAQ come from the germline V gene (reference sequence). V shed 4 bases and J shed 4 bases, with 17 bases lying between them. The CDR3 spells CASSSPEGLGYEQYF. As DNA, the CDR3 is TGTGCCAGCAGCTCCCCCGAGGGTCTAGGGTACGAGCAGTACTTC.

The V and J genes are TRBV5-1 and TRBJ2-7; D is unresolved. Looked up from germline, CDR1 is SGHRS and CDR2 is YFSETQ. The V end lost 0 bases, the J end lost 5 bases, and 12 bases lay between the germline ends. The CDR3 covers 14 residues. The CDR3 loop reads CASSLGSNKDEQYF. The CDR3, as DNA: TGCGCCAGCAGCTTGGGCAGCAATAAAGACGAGCAGTACTTC. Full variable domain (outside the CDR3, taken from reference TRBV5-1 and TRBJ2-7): KAGVTQTPRYLIKTRGQQVTLSCSPISGHRSVSWYQQTPGQGLQFLFEYFSETQRNKGNFPGRFSGRQFSNSRSEMNVSTLELGDSALYLCASSLGSNKDEQYFGPGTRLTVT.

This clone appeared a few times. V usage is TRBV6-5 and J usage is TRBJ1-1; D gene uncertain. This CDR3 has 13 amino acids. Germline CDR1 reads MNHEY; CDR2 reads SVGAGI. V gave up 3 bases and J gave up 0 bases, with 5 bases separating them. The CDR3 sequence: CASSYRLNTEAFF. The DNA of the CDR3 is TGTGCCAGCAGTTATCGACTGAACACTGAAGCTTTCTTT.

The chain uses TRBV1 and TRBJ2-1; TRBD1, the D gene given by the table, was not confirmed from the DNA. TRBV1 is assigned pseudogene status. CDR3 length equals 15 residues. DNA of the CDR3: TGCACCAGCAGCCCGACCACCTTGGGCCACAATGAGCAGTTCTTC. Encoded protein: CTSSPTTLGHNEQFF.

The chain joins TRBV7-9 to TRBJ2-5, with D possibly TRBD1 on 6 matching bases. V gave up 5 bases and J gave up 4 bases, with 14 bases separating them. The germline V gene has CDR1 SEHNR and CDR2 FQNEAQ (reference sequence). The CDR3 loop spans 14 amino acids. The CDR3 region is CASSLQGLGETQYF. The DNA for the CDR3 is TGTGCCAGCAGCCTTCAGGGGCTGGGAGAGACCCAGTACTTC.

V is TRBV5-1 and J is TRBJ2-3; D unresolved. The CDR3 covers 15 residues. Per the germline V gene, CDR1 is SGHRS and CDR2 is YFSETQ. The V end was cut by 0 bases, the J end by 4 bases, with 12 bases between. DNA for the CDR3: TGCGCCAGCAGCTTGGTGGTAATTGACGCAGATACGCAGTATTTT. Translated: CASSLVVIDADTQYF. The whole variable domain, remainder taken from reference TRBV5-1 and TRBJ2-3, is KAGVTQTPRYLIKTRGQQVTLSCSPISGHRSVSWYQQTPGQGLQFLFEYFSETQRNKGNFPGRFSGRQFSNSRSEMNVSTLELGDSALYLCASSLVVIDADTQYFGPGTRLTVL.

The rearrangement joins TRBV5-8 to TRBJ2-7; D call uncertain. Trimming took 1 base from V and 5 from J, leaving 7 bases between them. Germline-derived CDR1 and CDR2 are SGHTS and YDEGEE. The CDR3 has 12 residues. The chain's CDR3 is CASSLLINEQYF. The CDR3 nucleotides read TGTGCCAGCAGCTTGTTGATCAACGAGCAGTACTTC. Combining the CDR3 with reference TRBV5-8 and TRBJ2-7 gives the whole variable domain EAGVTQSPTHLIKTRGQQATLRCSPISGHTSVYWYQQALGLGLQFLLWYDEGEERNRGNFPPRFSGRQFPNYSSELNVNALELEDSALYLCASSLLINEQYFGPGTRLTVT.

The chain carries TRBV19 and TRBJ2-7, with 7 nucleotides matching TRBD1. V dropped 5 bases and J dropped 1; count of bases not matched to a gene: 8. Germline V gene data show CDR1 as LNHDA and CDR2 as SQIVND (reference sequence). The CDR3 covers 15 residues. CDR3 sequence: CASSVTGTESYEQYF. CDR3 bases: TGTGCCAGTAGTGTAACCGGGACAGAGTCCTACGAGCAGTACTTC. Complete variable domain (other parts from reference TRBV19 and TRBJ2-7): DGGITQSPKYLFRKEGQNVTLSCEQNLNHDAMYWYRQDPGQGLRLIYYSQIVNDFQKGDIAEGYSVSREKKESFPLTVTSAQKNPTAFYLCASSVTGTESYEQYFGPGTRLTVT.

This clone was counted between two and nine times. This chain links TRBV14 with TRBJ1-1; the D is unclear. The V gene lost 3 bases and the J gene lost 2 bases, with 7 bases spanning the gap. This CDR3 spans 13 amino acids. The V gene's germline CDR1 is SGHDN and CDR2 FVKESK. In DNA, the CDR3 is TGTGCCAGCAGCCAGGCGCTAAACACTGAAGCTTTCTTT. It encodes CASSQALNTEAFF. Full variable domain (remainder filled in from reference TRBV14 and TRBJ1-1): EAGVTQFPSHSVIEKGQTVTLRCDPISGHDNLYWYRRVMGKEIKFLLHFVKESKQDESGMPNNRFLAERTGGTYSTLKVQPAELEDSGVYFCASSQALNTEAFFGQGTRLTVV.

CDR3 region: CASSLPGVADTQYF. The CDR3 DNA sequence: TGTGCCAGCTCCCTCCCAGGGGTCGCAGATACGCAGTATTTT. The rearrangement links TRBV18 to TRBJ2-3, with a possible D match to TRBD1 (6 bases). This CDR3 has 14 residues. The V gene lost 6 bases and the J gene lost 4 bases, with 14 bases spanning the gap. Germline V gene lookup returns CDR1 KGHSH and CDR2 LQKENI.

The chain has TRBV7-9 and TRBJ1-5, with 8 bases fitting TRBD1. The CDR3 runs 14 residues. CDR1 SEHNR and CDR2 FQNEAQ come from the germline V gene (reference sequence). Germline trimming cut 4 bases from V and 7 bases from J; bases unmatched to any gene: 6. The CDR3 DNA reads TGTGCCAGCAGCTCCGGACAGGGCGTCCAGCCCCAGCATTTT. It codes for CASSSGQGVQPQHF.

The CDR3 coding sequence is TGTGCCAGCTCACCACCTGGGCTAGCGGGAAACCATTTGCAGTATTTT. Its translation: CASSPPGLAGNHLQYF. The chain has TRBV18 and TRBJ2-3, with TRBD2 matching 9 bases. Germline V lookup: CDR1 KGHSH, CDR2 LQKENI. This CDR3 has 16 amino acids. With V trimmed by 0 bases and J by 11 bases, 12 bases remained unmatched.

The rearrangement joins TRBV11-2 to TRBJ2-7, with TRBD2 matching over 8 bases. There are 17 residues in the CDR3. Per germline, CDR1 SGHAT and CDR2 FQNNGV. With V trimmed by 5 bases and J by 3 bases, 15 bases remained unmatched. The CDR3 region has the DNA TGTGCCAGCAGCGCGACCTCGGGAGGGGGGTTTTTCTACGAGCAGTACTTC. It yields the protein CASSATSGGGFFYEQYF.

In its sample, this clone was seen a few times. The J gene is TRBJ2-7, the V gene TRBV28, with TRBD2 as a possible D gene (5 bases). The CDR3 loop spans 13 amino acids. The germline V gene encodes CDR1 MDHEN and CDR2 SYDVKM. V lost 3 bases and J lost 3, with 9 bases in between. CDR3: CASSFVSGYEQYF. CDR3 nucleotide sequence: TGTGCCAGCAGTTTTGTGAGCGGCTACGAGCAGTACTTC.

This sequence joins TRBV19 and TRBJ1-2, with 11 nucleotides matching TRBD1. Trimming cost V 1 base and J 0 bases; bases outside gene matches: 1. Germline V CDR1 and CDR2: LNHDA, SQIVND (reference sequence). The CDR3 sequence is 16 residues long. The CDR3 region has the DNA TGTGCCAGTAGTATAGGGACAGGGGGCACTAACTATGGCTACACCTTC. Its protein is CASSIGTGGTNYGYTF.

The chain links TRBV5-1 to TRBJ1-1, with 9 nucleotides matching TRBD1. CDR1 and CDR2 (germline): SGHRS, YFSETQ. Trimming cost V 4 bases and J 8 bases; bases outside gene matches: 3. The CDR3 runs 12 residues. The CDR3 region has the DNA TGCGCCAGCAGCGGGACAGGGAACGAAGCTTTCTTT. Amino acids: CASSGTGNEAFF.